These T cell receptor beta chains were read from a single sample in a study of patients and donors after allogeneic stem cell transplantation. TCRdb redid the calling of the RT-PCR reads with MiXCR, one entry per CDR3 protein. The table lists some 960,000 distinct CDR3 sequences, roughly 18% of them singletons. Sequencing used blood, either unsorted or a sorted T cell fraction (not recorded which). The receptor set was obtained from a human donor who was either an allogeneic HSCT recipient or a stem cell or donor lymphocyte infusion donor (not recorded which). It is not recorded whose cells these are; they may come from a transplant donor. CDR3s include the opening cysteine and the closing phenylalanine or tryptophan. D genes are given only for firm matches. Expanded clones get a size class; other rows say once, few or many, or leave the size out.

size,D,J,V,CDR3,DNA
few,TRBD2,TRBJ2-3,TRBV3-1,CASSQDSGGAKSSTDTQYF,TGTGCCAGCAGCCAAGATAGCGGGGGGGCTAAGTCTAGCACAGATACGCAGTATTTT
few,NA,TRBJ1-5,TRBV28,CASTWVGQPQHF,TGTGCCAGCACCTGGGTTGGTCAGCCCCAGCATTTT
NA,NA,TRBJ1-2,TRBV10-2,CASSEGLPLNYGYTF,TGCGCCAGCAGTGAAGGACTCCCCTTAAACTATGGCTACACCTTC
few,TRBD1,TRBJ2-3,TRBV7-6,CASSLARQGAGSTDTQYF,TGTGCCAGCAGCTTAGCGAGACAGGGGGCTGGAAGCACAGATACGCAGTATTTT
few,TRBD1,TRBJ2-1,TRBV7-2,CASSTYDRGEQFF,TGTGCCAGCAGCACATACGACAGGGGTGAGCAGTTCTTC
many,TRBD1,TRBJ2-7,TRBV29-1,CSGDRGNEQYF,TGCAGCGGCGACAGGGGAAACGAGCAGTACTTC
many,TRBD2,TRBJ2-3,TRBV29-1,CSVEDPVRLAGDTQYF,TGCAGCGTTGAAGATCCGGTGAGGCTAGCGGGAGATACGCAGTATTTT
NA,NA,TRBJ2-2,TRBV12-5,CASGLPWPLLGQANTGELFF,TGTGCTAGTGGTTTGCCGTGGCCCCTACTAGGACAAGCGAACACCGGGGAGCTGTTTTTT
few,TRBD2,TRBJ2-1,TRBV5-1,CASSLEGSGRAYNEQFF,TGCGCCAGCAGCTTGGAGGGCAGCGGGAGGGCCTACAATGAGCAGTTCTTC
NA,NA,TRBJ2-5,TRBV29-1,CSAEADSQETQYF,TGCAGCGCCGAAGCGGACAGCCAAGAGACCCAGTACTTC
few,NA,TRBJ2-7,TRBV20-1,CSAGDSTRKSYEQYF,TGCAGTGCTGGCGACAGCACTAGAAAGTCCTACGAGCAGTACTTC
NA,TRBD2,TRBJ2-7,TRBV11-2,CASSLELAGVSHEQYF,TGTGCCAGCAGCTTAGAGCTAGCGGGAGTATCACACGAGCAGTACTTC
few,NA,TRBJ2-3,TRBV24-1,CATSDRDTYSTDTQYF,TGTGCCACCAGTGATCGTGACACTTACTCCACAGATACGCAGTATTTT
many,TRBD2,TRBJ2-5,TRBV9,CASSPSGGRETQYF,TGTGCCAGCAGCCCTTCAGGCGGGAGAGAGACCCAGTACTTC
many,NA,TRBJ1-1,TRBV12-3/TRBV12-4,CASSLEDEAFF,TGTGCCAGCAGTTTGGAGGACGAAGCTTTCTTT
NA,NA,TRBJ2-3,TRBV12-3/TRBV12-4,CASSLSSNAQYF,TGTGCCAGCAGTTTAAGTAGTAACGCGCAGTATTTT
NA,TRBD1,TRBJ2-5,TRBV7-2,CASSFTGADGETQYF,TGTGCCAGCAGCTTCACAGGGGCGGACGGGGAGACCCAGTACTTC